This TCR beta chain appears in the sequencing data of a study of cytomegalovirus exposure and HLA in healthy donors. 60 Vbeta and 13 Jbeta primers were used in PCR. Measured with immunoSEQ multiplex PCR; TCRdb has only the in-frame clones, and not every one. The data hold 150,000 to 200,000 clones, with around 80% observed a single time. Germline CDR1 and CDR2: SGDLS and YYNGEE. Losses at the gene ends were 0 bases for V and 5 bases for J; bases not matched to a gene: 2. This CDR3 spans 14 amino acids. The clonotype comes from a man aged 18-30 years in good health and CMV-seronegative. The source material was PBMCs. The chain has TRBV9 and TRBJ2-5; 9 nucleotides line up with TRBD2. The CDR3 region has the DNA TGTGCCAGCAGCGTAGGCCTAGCGGGGGAGACCCAGTACTTC. Translated: CASSVGLAGETQYF. Complete variable domain (other parts from reference TRBV9 and TRBJ2-5): DSGVTQTPKHLITATGQRVTLRCSPRSGDLSVYWYQQSLDQGLQFLIQYYNGEERAKGNILERFSAQQFPDLHSELNLSSLELGDSALYFCASSVGLAGETQYFGPGTRLLVL.